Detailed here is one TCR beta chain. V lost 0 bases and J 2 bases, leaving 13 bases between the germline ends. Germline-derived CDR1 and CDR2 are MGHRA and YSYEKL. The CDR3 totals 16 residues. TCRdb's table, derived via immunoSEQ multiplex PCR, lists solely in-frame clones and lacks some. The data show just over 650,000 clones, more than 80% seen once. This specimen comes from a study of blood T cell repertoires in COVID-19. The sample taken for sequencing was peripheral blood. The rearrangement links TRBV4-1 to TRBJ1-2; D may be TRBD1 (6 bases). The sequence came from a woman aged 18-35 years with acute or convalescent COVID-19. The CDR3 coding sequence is TGCGCCAGCAGCCAAGACTCCGGGACATTCAACTATGGCTACACCTTC. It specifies CASSQDSGTFNYGYTF.